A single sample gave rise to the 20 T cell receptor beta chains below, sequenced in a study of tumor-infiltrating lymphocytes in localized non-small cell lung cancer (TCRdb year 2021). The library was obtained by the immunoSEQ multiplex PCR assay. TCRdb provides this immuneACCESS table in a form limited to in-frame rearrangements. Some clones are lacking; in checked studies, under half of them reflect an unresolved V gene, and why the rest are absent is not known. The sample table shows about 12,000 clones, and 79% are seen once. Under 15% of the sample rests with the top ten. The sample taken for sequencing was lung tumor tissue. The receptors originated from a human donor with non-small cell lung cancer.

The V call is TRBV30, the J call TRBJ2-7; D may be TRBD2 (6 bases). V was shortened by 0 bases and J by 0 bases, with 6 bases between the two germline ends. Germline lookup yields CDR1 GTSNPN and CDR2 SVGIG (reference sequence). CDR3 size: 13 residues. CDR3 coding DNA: TGTGCCTGGAGTGTCGGGAGCTCCTACGAGCAGTACTTC. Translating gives CAWSVGSSYEQYF. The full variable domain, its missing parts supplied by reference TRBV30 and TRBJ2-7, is SQTIHQWPATLVQPVGSPLSLECTVEGTSNPNLYWYRQAAGRGLQLLFYSVGIGQISSEVPQNLSASRPQDRQFILSSKKLLLSDSGFYLCAWSVGSSYEQYFGPGTRLTVT.

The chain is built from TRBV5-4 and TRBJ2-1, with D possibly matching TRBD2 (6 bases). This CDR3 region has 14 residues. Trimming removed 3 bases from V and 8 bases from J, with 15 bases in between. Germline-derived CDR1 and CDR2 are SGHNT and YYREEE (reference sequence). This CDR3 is CASSSRRSGDEQFF. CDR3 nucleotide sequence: TGTGCCAGCAGCTCTCGCCGGTCGGGAGATGAGCAGTTCTTC. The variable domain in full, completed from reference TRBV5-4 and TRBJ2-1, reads ETGVTQSPTHLIKTRGQQVTLRCSSQSGHNTVSWYQQALGQGPQFIFQYYREEENGRGNFPPRFSGLQFPNYSSELNVNALELDDSALYLCASSSRRSGDEQFFGPGTRLTVL.

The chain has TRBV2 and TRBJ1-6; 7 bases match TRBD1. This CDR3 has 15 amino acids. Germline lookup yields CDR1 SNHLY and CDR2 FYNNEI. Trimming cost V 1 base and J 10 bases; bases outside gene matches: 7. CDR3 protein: CASSEGQGFGSPLHF. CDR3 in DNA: TGTGCCAGCAGTGAAGGACAGGGATTTGGATCACCCCTCCACTTT.

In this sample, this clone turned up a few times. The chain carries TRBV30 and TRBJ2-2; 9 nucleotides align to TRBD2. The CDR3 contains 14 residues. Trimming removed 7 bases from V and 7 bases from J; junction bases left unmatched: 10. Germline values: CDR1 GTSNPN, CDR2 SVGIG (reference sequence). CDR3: CASSSGTGRGELFF. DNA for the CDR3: TGTGCCTCATCTAGCGGGACCGGGCGCGGGGAGCTGTTTTTT. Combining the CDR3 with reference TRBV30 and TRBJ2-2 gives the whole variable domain SQTIHQWPATLVQPVGSPLSLECTVEGTSNPNLYWYRQAAGRGLQLLFYSVGIGQISSEVPQNLSASRPQDRQFILSSKKLLLSDSGFYLCASSSGTGRGELFFGEGSRLTVL.

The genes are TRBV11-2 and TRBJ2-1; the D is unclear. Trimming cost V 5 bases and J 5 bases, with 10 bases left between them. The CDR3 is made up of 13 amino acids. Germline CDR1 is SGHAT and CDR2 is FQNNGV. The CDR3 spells CASSPERNNEQFF. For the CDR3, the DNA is TGTGCCAGCAGCCCTGAAAGAAACAATGAGCAGTTCTTC.

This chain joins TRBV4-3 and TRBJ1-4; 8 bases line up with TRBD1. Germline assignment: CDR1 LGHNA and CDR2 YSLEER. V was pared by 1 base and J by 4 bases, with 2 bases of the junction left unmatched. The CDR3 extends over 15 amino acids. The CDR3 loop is CASSQGQGINEKLFF. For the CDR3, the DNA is TGCGCCAGCAGCCAAGGACAGGGGATTAATGAAAAACTGTTTTTT.

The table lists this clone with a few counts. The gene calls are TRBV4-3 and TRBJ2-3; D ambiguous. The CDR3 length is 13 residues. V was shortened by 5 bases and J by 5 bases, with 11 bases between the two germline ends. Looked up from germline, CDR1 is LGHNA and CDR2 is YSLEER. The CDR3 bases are TGCGCCAGCAGCACGACCAGAGAAGATACGCAGTATTTT. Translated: CASSTTREDTQYF.

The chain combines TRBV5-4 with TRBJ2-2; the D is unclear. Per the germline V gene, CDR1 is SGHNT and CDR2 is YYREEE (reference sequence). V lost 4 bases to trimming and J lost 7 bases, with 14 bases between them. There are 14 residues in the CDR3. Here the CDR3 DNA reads TGTGCCAGCAGCATTGAGACCTTTAGCGGGGAGCTGTTTTTT. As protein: CASSIETFSGELFF.

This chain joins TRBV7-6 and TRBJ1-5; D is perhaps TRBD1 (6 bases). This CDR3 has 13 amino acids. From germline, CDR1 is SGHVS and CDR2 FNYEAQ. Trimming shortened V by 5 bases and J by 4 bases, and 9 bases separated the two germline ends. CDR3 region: CASSVQGNQPQHF. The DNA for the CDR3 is TGTGCCAGCAGCGTACAGGGAAATCAGCCCCAGCATTTT.

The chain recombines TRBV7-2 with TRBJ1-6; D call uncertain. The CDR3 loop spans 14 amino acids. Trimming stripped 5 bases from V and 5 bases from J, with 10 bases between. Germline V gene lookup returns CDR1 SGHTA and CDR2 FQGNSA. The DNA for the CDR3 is TGTGCCAGCAGCGGACGGAACAATAATTCACCCCTCCACTTT. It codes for CASSGRNNNSPLHF.

The CDR3 is CASSPGAGELFF. The CDR3, as DNA: TGTGCCAGCAGCCCGGGAGCCGGGGAGCTGTTTTTT. The rearrangement joins TRBV7-9 to TRBJ2-2, with D maybe TRBD2 (6 bases). Trimming left V 5 bases short and J 6 bases short, with 7 bases between. CDR3 length equals 12 residues. The germline V gene has CDR1 SEHNR and CDR2 FQNEAQ (reference sequence).

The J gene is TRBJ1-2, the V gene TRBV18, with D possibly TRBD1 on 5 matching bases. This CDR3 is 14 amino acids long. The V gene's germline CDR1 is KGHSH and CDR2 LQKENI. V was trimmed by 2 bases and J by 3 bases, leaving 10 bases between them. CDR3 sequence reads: CASSPIKGHYGYTF. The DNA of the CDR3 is TGTGCCAGCTCACCAATCAAGGGGCACTATGGCTACACCTTC.

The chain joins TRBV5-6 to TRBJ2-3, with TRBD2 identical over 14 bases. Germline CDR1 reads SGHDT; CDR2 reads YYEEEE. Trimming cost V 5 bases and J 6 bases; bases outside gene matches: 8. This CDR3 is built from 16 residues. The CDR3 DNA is TGTGCCAGCAGGCTGGGACTAGCGGGAGCTATGGATACGCAGTATTTT. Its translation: CASRLGLAGAMDTQYF.

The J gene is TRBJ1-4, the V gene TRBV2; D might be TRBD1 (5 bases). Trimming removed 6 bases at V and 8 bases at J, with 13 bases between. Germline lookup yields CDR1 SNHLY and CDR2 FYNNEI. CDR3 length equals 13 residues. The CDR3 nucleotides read TGTGCCAGCAGACAGGCAGTGGGAGAAAAACTGTTTTTT. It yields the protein CASRQAVGEKLFF.

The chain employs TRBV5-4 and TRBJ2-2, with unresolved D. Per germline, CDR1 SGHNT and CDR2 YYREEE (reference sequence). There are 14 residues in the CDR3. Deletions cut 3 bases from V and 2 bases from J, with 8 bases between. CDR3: CASSYDLNTGELFF. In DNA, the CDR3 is TGTGCCAGCAGCTATGACCTTAACACCGGGGAGCTGTTTTTT.

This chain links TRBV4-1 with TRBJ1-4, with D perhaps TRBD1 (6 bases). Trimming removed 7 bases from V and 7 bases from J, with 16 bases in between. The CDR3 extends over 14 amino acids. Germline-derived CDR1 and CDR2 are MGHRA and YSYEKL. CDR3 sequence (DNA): TGCGCCAGCAACCCAACAGGGCAGGGTGAAAAACTGTTTTTT. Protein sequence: CASNPTGQGEKLFF.

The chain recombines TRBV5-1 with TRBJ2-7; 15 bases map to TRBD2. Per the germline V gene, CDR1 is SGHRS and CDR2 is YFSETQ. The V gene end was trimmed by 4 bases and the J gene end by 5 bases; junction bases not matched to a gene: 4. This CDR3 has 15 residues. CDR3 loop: CASSTGLAGGHEQYF. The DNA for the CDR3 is TGCGCCAGCAGCACGGGACTAGCGGGAGGTCACGAGCAGTACTTC. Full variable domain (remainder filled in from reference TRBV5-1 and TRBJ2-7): KAGVTQTPRYLIKTRGQQVTLSCSPISGHRSVSWYQQTPGQGLQFLFEYFSETQRNKGNFPGRFSGRQFSNSRSEMNVSTLELGDSALYLCASSTGLAGGHEQYFGPGTRLTVT.

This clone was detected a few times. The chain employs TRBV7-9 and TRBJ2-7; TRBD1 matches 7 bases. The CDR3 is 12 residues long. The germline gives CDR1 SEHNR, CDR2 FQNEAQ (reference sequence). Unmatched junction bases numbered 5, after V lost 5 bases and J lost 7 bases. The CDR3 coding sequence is TGTGCCAGCAGCCTGACAGGGTTTGAGCAGTACTTC. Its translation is CASSLTGFEQYF.

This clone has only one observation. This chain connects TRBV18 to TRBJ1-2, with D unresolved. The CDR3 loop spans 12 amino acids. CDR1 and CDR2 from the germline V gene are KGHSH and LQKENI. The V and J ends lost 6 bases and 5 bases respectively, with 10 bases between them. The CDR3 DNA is TGTGCCAGCTCCCCCGACCGGTATGGCTACACCTTC. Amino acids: CASSPDRYGYTF.

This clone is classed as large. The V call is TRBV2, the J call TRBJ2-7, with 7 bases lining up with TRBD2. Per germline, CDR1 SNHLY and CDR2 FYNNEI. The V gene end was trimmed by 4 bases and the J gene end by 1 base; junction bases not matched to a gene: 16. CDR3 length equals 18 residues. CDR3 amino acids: CASSGLAGFIGFSYEQYF. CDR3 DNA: TGTGCCAGCAGTGGATTAGCGGGTTTCATTGGGTTTTCCTACGAGCAGTACTTC.